This T cell receptor (beta chain) was sequenced for a study of cytomegalovirus exposure and HLA in healthy donors. The study, taken as a whole, reports: When a later analysis was performed, an Asian-associated ancestry cluster reportedly had fewer N-insertions than the roughly 700-donor mean.

Researchers ran the PCR with 60 Vbeta and 13 Jbeta primers. Sequencing was performed with immunoSEQ multiplex PCR; in TCRdb, only in-frame clones are kept and a portion is missing. The data show 170,000 or so clones, with roughly 80% seen just once and roughly 13% held by the top ten. This clone occurred once. Its antigen remains unidentified. Losses at the gene ends were 10 bases for V and 5 bases for J; bases not matched to a gene: 15. Germline V CDR1 and CDR2: MNHNY, SVGAGI (reference sequence). This CDR3 spans 16 amino acids. The sequencing sample was made of PBMCs. The receptor comes from a woman between 45 and 60 years old in good health and CMV-seropositive. The chain joins TRBV6-6 to TRBJ1-1; 11 positions match TRBD1. The chain's CDR3 is CAISPRDRGMETEAFF. The CDR3, as DNA: TGTGCCATAAGCCCCCGGGACAGGGGGATGGAGACTGAAGCTTTCTTT.